The source of this T cell receptor (beta chain) is a study of CD8 T cells in ankylosing spondylitis. One entry per CDR3 protein results from TCRdb running MiXCR on the 5' RACE reads. The sample lists 150,000 to 200,000 distinct CDR3 sequences, about 32% occurring once. The source is a male donor with ankylosing spondylitis. The sequenced sample was synovial fluid, either unsorted or a sorted T cell fraction (not recorded which).

The DNA for the CDR3 is TGTGCCAGCAGCCGTCAGGGGGCTAATGAAAAACTGTTTTTT. Its translation: CASSRQGANEKLFF. V is TRBV12-3 or TRBV12-4 and J is TRBJ1-4; TRBD1 aligns across 7 bases. Germline trimming cut 6 bases from V and 3 bases from J; bases unmatched to any gene: 4. The CDR3 has 14 residues.